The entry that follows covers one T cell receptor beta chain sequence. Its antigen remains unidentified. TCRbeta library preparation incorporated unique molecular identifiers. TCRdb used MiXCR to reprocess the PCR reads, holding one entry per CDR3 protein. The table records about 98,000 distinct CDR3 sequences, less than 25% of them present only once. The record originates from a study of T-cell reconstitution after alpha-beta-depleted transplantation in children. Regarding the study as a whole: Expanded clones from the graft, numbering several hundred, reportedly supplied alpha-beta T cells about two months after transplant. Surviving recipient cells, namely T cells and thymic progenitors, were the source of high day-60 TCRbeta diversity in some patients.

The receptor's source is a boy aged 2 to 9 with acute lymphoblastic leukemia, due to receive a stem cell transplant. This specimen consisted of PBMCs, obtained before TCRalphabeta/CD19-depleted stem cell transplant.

The DNA of the CDR3 is TGTGCCAGCAGCTCTTCTGCGAGGGGCAATCAGCCCCAGCATTTT. The encoded protein is CASSSSARGNQPQHF. The V and J genes are TRBV6-1 and TRBJ1-5; D not certain. Germline-derived CDR1 and CDR2 are MNHNS and SASEGT. V dropped 6 bases and J dropped 2 bases, with 14 bases sitting between them. The CDR3 is 15 residues long.